This T cell receptor beta chain was profiled in a study of blood T cells in healthy people across ages. General study results and limits: Higher diversity and more naive CD4+ cells were features of long-lived donors, compared to aged donors.

Then a second PCR, running roughly 7 to 12 cycles, was carried out with a sample-barcoded 5' primer and a J-beta primer mix. TCRdb redid the calling of the 5' RACE reads with MiXCR, one entry per CDR3 protein. This table has around 1.1 million distinct CDR3 sequences, roughly two fifths appearing once. V lost 4 bases and J 4 bases, leaving 22 bases between the germline ends. Germline CDR1 LGHDT, CDR2 YNNKEL (reference sequence). The CDR3 extends over 17 amino acids. On this clonotype: What it recognizes is unknown.

The chain has TRBV3-1 and TRBJ1-2; possible D gene TRBD1, 6 bases. Sequencing input: blood. The origin of this receptor is a man younger than 35 in good health. CDR3 sequence reads: CASSPNAEGGYGYGYTF. The CDR3 DNA follows: TGTGCCAGCAGCCCCAATGCGGAGGGGGGATACGGCTATGGCTACACCTTC.